The T cell receptor (beta chain) under discussion was sequenced for a study of blood T cell repertoires in COVID-19. In the study overall: Donors in the United States, Italy and Spain gave samples during acute or convalescent COVID-19. T cells, B-cell-depleted T cells, or PBMCs provided the cDNA or gDNA that served as material.

In the original workflow: Amplifying reference gene primers gave estimates of nucleated cell counts. The method was immunoSEQ multiplex PCR; TCRdb's version includes in-frame clones alone and lacks a portion of them. That table gives V, J and clone size, and the DNA gave D and trimming. The data show fewer than 400,000 clones, 85% to 90% seen once. With 5 bases removed from V and 5 bases from J, the gap between germline ends came to 10 bases. This CDR3 comprises 13 residues. Germline V gene sequence: CDR1 LNHDA, CDR2 SQIVND (reference sequence). The receptor's source is a woman aged 25 to 39 with COVID-19, enrolled during active disease. This rearrangement joins TRBV19 to TRBJ2-4; D is uncertain. The sample taken for sequencing was peripheral blood. The DNA for the CDR3 is TGTGCCAGTAGTGTACGCGTAGAAAACATTCAGTACTTC. It translates to CASSVRVENIQYF.